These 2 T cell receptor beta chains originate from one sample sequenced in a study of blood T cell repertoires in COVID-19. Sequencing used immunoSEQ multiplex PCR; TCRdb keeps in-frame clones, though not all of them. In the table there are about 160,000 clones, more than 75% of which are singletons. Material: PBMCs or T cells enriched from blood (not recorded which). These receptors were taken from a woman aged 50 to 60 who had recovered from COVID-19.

The CDR3 sequence: CSVGGGINQPQHF. CDR3 nucleotide sequence: TGCAGCGTTGGCGGAGGGATAAATCAGCCCCAGCATTTT. V and J are TRBV29-1 and TRBJ1-5; no clear D. The V end was cut by 4 bases, the J end by 4 bases, with 11 bases between. CDR1 and CDR2 (germline): SQVTM, ANQGSEA. The CDR3 totals 13 residues.

As DNA, the CDR3 is TGTGCCAGCAGCTTGGTTGTCCTAGCGGGGGTCACAGATACGCAGTATTTT. It is translated as CASSLVVLAGVTDTQYF. The chain recombines TRBV5-4 with TRBJ2-3; TRBD2 aligns across 10 bases. The germline V gene encodes CDR1 SGHNT and CDR2 YYREEE (reference sequence). This CDR3 is built from 17 residues. With V trimmed by 0 bases and J by 2 bases, 6 bases remained unmatched.